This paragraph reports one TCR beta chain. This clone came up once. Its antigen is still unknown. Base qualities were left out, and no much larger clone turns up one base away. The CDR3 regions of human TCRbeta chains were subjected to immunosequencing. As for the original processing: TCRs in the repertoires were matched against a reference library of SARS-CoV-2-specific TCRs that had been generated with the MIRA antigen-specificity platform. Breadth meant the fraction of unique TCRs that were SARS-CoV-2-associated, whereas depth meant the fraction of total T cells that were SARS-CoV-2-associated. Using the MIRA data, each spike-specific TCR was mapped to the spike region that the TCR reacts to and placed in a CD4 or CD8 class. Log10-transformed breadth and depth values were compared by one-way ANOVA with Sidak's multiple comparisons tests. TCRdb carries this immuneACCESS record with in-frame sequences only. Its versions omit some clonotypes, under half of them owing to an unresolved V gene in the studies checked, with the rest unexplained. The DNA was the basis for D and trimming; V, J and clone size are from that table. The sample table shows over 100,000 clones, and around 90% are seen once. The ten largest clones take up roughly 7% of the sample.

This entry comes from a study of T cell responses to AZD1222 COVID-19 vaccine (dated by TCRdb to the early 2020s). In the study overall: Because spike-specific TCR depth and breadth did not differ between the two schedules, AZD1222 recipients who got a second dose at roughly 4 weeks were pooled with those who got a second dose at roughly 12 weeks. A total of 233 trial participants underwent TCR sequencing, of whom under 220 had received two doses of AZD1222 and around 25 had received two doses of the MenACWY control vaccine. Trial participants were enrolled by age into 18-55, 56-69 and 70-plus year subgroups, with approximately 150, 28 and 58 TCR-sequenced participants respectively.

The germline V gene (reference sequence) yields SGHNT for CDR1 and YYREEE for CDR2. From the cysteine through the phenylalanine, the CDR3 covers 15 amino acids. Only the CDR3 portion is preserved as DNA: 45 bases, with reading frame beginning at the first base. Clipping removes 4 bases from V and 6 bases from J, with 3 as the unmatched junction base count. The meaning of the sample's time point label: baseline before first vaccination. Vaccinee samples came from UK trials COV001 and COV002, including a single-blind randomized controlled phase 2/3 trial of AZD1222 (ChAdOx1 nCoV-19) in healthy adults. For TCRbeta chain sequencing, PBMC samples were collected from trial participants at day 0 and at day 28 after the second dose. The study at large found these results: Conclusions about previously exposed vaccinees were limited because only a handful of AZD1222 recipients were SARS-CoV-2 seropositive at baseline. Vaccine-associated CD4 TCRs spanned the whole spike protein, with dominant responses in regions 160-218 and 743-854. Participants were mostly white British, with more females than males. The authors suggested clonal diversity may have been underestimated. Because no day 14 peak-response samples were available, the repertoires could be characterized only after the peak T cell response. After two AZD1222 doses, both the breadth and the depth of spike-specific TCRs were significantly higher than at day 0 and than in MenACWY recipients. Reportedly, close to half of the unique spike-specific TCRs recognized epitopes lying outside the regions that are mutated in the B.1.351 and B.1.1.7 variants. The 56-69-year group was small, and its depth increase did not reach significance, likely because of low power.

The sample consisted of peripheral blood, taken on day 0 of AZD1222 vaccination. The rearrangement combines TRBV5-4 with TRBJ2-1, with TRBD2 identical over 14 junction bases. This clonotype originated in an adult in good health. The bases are TGTGCCAGCAGCCCAGGGACTAGCGGGGGCAATGAGCAGTTCTTC. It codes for CASSPGTSGGNEQFF.